Listed below are T cell receptor beta chains from one sample, sequenced in a study of T cell responses to AZD1222 COVID-19 vaccine. Sequencing used immunoSEQ multiplex PCR; TCRdb keeps in-frame clones, though not all of them. Of about 190,000 clones in the sample, approximately 87% were seen once. The material was peripheral blood, obtained on day 0 of MenACWY control vaccination. The receptors come from an adult in good health. The CDR3 runs from the conserved cysteine through the conserved F or W.

j_call v_call cdr3_aa
TRBJ2-2 TRBV18 CASSPRGLLNTGELFF
TRBJ2-2 TRBV9 CASSVGGGTGELFF
TRBJ2-2 TRBV27 CASSRVGLARGGQAGELFF
TRBJ2-7 TRBV5-6 CATQQGESYEQYF
TRBJ2-7 TRBV9 CASSAGRGANEQYF
TRBJ2-7 TRBV27 CASRERGQPIFYEQYF
TRBJ2-5 TRBV11-2 CASTPAGSGGTRRETQYF
TRBJ1-2 TRBV9 CASSEGQNYGYTF
TRBJ2-3 TRBV11-2 CASSVQGRTDTQYF
TRBJ2-7 TRBV9 CASSVGHLTYEQYF
TRBJ2-2 TRBV19 CASGNTGELFF
TRBJ1-1 TRBV12-3/TRBV12-4 CASSGTDEAFF
TRBJ2-1 TRBV5-1 CASSSHRRDNEQFF
TRBJ1-1 TRBV19 CASSIGRDGEAFF
TRBJ2-7 TRBV11-2 CASSLVAGIGEQYF
TRBJ2-5 TRBV7-9 CASSLRSLRGGKREETQYF
TRBJ2-3 TRBV28 CASSPGRGSTDTQYF
TRBJ2-2 TRBV11-3 CASSLGGDTNGELFF
TRBJ2-1 TRBV28 CASSLTGGRYNEQFF
TRBJ2-1 TRBV7-2 CASSSELYNEQFF
TRBJ2-1 TRBV9 CASSPPPGQGRYNEQFF
TRBJ2-6 TRBV18 CASSPPSSGANVLTF
TRBJ1-5 TRBV24-1 CATSDSRGQVNFNQPQHF
TRBJ1-4 TRBV5-7 CASSFSSNEKLFF
TRBJ2-7 TRBV27 CASSLSLAGLYEQYF
TRBJ2-7 TRBV30 CAWTAGIVHEQYF
TRBJ1-2 TRBV12-3/TRBV12-4 CASSSMVGYTF
TRBJ2-7 TRBV7-8 CASSPRDRAYEQYF
TRBJ2-3 TRBV6-5 CASSLRGGGTDTQYF
TRBJ1-1 TRBV28 CASSRLTDRGLPSAGTEAFF
TRBJ2-7 TRBV2 CASTPLSNRVGEQYF
TRBJ1-2 TRBV28 CASSEAAYGYTF
TRBJ2-1 TRBV20-1 CSASPSASSYNEQFF
TRBJ1-6 TRBV7-9 CASSRAGTGGNNSPLHF
TRBJ1-2 TRBV2 CASSRDVYGYTF
TRBJ2-1 TRBV5-4 CASSRNPGTSRNEQFF
TRBJ1-2 TRBV28 CASTDWTANYGYTF
TRBJ2-7 TRBV7-2 CASTGGTGTYEQYF
TRBJ1-1 TRBV30 CAGKGFMNTEAFF
TRBJ1-3 TRBV2 CASSVEGRGNTIYF
TRBJ2-2 TRBV30 CAWSGNTGELFF
TRBJ2-7 TRBV19 CASTGTGSYEQYF
TRBJ1-1 TRBV27 CASSLKPQSEAFF
TRBJ1-6 TRBV25-1 CASRREGANSPLHF
TRBJ2-3 TRBV7-2 CASSTSGGRSSTQYF
TRBJ1-5 TRBV7-2 CASSVTVGQPQHF
TRBJ1-3 TRBV29-1 CSVGGSNSGNTIYF
TRBJ1-2 TRBV3-1/TRBV3-2 CASSQDTPGSYGYTF
TRBJ2-1 TRBV6-5 CASRNYNEQFF
TRBJ2-2 TRBV5-1 CASRGLAGDTGELFF
TRBJ1-3 TRBV14 CASSRWDRGLSGNTIYF
TRBJ2-1 TRBV3-1/TRBV3-2 CASSRFGGVTYNEQFF
TRBJ2-1 TRBV5-6 CASSYGTNNEQFF
TRBJ2-5 TRBV18 CASSPPSRAETQYF